This entry describes one TCR beta chain. This record belongs to a study of blood T cell repertoires in COVID-19. The assay was immunoSEQ multiplex PCR, and TCRdb's table has in-frame clones only and misses some. The sample lists hundreds of thousands of clones, about nine tenths occurring once. The CDR3 length is 14 residues. In germline, CDR1 is SGHRS, CDR2 YFSETQ. Unmatched junction bases numbered 5, after V lost 4 bases and J lost 4 bases. The sequenced sample consisted of PBMCs or T cells enriched from blood (not recorded which). The chain combines TRBV5-1 with TRBJ1-1, with TRBD1 matching over 9 bases. The receptor's source is a woman aged 50 to 60 who had recovered from COVID-19. CDR3 coding DNA: TGCGCCAGCAGCCAGGACAGGGGATCCACTGAAGCTTTCTTT. This codes for CASSQDRGSTEAFF.